What follows are 3 T cell receptor beta chains derived from one specimen sequenced in a study of long-term antiretroviral therapy in people with HIV (dated by TCRdb to the early 2020s). Sequencing of the TRB variable region was done with the immunoSEQ hsTCRB v3.0 assay at survey level resolution. TCRdb stores this immuneACCESS table with in-frame sequences only. Part of the clones is absent; in the studies checked, under half of the shortfall reflects unresolved V genes, and no reason is known for the rest. The sample table holds about 25,000 clones, of which 76% were seen once. The ten top clones hold roughly 12% of the sample. The input for sequencing was unsorted PBMCs, taken 1.1 years before starting antiretroviral therapy. These receptors all come from a middle-aged woman with HIV.

The chain couples TRBV19 to TRBJ2-7, with 9 nucleotides matching TRBD1. CDR3 length: 15 amino acids. Losses at the gene ends were 6 bases for V and 0 bases for J; bases not matched to a gene: 6. Germline assignment: CDR1 LNHDA and CDR2 SQIVND (reference sequence). This CDR3 is CASRARDRASYEQYF. Here the CDR3 DNA reads TGTGCCAGTAGAGCCCGGGACAGGGCCTCCTACGAGCAGTACTTC.

V is TRBV7-9 and J is TRBJ2-5; the match to TRBD2 covers 8 bases. Germline loops: CDR1 SEHNR, CDR2 FQNEAQ (reference sequence). This CDR3 has 17 residues. The ends lost 0 bases at V and 5 bases at J; junction bases unmatched: 11. CDR3 DNA: TGTGCCAGCAGCTTAGCCACAGCATGGCGCGGGGGGGAGACCCAGTACTTC. Residues: CASSLATAWRGGETQYF.

This clone was seen more than once but under ten times. The gene calls are TRBV5-4 and TRBJ2-5, with D perhaps matching TRBD1 (6 bases). This CDR3 spans 15 amino acids. Trimming cost V 0 bases and J 4 bases, with 13 bases left between them. Germline values: CDR1 SGHNT, CDR2 YYREEE (reference sequence). In DNA form, the CDR3 reads TGTGCCAGCAGCTTGGAGGCAGGGGTAGGAGAGACCCAGTACTTC. Translation gives CASSLEAGVGETQYF.